Below, one T cell receptor beta chain is given with its context. Authors' processing steps: From reference gene primer amplification, estimates of nucleated cell counts were derived. Measured with immunoSEQ multiplex PCR; TCRdb has only the in-frame clones, and not every one. Clonal size and the V and J genes are those of that table, whereas D and trimming came from the DNA. The repertoire holds 93,000 or so clones, with 84% as singletons. Germline V gives CDR1 KGHSH, CDR2 LQKENI. The CDR3 consists of 17 residues. Germline trimming cut 2 bases from V and 2 bases from J; bases unmatched to any gene: 8. This sample was included in a study of blood T cell repertoires in COVID-19. At the level of the study: Nucleic acid was either cDNA or gDNA, and it came from T cells, B-cell-depleted T cells, or PBMCs.

This chain links TRBV18 with TRBJ2-7, with TRBD2 identical over 11 bases. The sequenced material came from peripheral blood. The TCR originated in a human donor in a cohort sampled during active or convalescent COVID-19. In DNA form, the CDR3 reads TGTGCCAGCTCACCATTGGCTAGCGGGGGGTACGCCTACGAGCAGTACTTC. Its translation: CASSPLASGGYAYEQYF.